Below, 17 T cell receptor beta chains from the same sample are listed, as sequenced in a study of blood T cells in healthy people across ages. Combining a sample-barcoded 5' primer with a J-beta primer mix, a second PCR ran for roughly 7 to 11 cycles. TCRdb ran MiXCR on the 5' RACE reads and lists one entry per CDR3 protein. The data hold approximately 690,000 distinct CDR3 sequences, with 45% to 65% observed a single time. Material for sequencing was blood. The origin of the receptors is a man between 60 and 75 years old in good health.

The chain carries TRBV20-1 and TRBJ2-5; 11 bases agree with TRBD1. The trim removed 2 bases at V and 13 bases at J, leaving 6 bases unmatched. The germline gives CDR1 DFQATT, CDR2 SNEGSKA (reference sequence). This CDR3 comprises 12 residues. The CDR3 nucleotides are TGCAGTGCTAGATCGGACAGGGGGCGTAGGTACTTC. Translating gives CSARSDRGRRYF.

Notes on this clonotype: A junction boundary mismatches the germline segment, possibly from a read error. The genes are TRBV11-2 and TRBJ2-5; the match to TRBD2 covers 9 bases. Germline CDR1 is SGHAT and CDR2 is FQNNGV. This CDR3 spans 15 amino acids. CDR3: CASRPTLAGQETRYF. The CDR3, as DNA: TGTGCCAGCAGGCCAACCCTAGCGGGGCAAGAGACCCGGTACTTC. Full variable domain (missing parts from reference TRBV11-2 and TRBJ2-5): EAGVAQSPRYKIIEKRQSVAFWCNPISGHATLYWYQQILGQGPKLLIQFQNNGVVDDSQLPKDRFSAERLKGVDSTLKIQPAKLEDSAVYLCASRPTLAGQETRYFGPGTRLLVL.

This clonotype was detected a few times. The chain links TRBV4-2 to TRBJ1-1; D is unclear. Trimming removed 1 base from V and 5 bases from J, with 14 bases in between. CDR1 LGHNA and CDR2 YNFKEQ come from the germline V gene. There are 15 residues in the CDR3. The CDR3 here is CASSQGEGVDTEAFF. The CDR3 DNA sequence: TGTGCCAGCAGCCAAGGCGAGGGAGTAGATACTGAAGCTTTCTTT.

This sequence joins TRBV5-1 and TRBJ2-7; D is possibly TRBD2 (5 bases). The better agreement between TRBJ2-1 and the DNA end casts doubt on the J call. Germline V gives CDR1 SGHRS, CDR2 YFSETQ. This CDR3 has 15 residues. The CDR3 is CASSLLGSPLWEQFF. The CDR3 DNA reads as TGCGCCAGCAGCTTGTTAGGGAGTCCCCTCTGGGAGCAGTTCTTC.

V gene TRBV7-9 combines with J gene TRBJ2-1, with TRBD2 identical over 8 bases. CDR3 length equals 13 residues. The V gene's germline CDR1 is SEHNR and CDR2 FQNEAQ (reference sequence). The V gene end was trimmed by 5 bases and the J gene end by 12 bases; junction bases not matched to a gene: 9. CDR3 nucleotide sequence: TGTGCCAGCAGCCTCGCCGGCCGGGAGGGGCAGTTCTTC. As protein: CASSLAGREGQFF. Full variable domain (missing parts from reference TRBV7-9 and TRBJ2-1): DTGVSQNPRHKITKRGQNVTFRCDPISEHNRLYWYRQTLGQGPEFLTYFQNEAQLEKSRLLSDRFSAERPKGSFSTLEIQRTEQGDSAMYLCASSLAGREGQFFGPGTRLTVL.

This rearrangement joins TRBV7-2 to TRBJ2-3; a weak D match, TRBD1 (5 bases). Germline CDR1 reads SGHTA; CDR2 reads FQGNSA. The CDR3 sequence is 14 residues long. The ends were cut back, 2 bases at V and 6 bases at J, with 12 bases in the middle. CDR3 nucleotides: TGTGCCAGCAGCTTACAGGGTAACATGGATACGCAGTATTTT. Its protein is CASSLQGNMDTQYF.

The CDR3 reads CASSFRTSGTGPYNEQFF. The CDR3 nucleotides are TGCGCCAGCAGCTTCCGGACTAGCGGCACGGGTCCCTACAATGAGCAGTTCTTC. The genes are TRBV5-1 and TRBJ2-1; 10 nucleotides align to TRBD2. The J segment lost 2 bases and the V segment lost 2 bases, leaving 10 bases of the junction unmatched. Germline V lookup: CDR1 SGHRS, CDR2 YFSETQ. The CDR3 covers 18 residues.

CDR3 residues: CASGSGGAYQETQYF. The CDR3 DNA reads TGTGCCAGCGGCAGCGGGGGGGCCTACCAAGAGACCCAGTACTTC. The chain couples TRBV6-5 to TRBJ2-5; 10 bases map to TRBD2. The CDR3 runs 15 residues. V was clipped by 8 bases and J by 0 bases; unmatched bases: 6. Germline CDR1 is MNHEY and CDR2 is SVGAGI.

The chain carries TRBV15 and TRBJ2-1; 11 nucleotides align to TRBD2. Germline-derived CDR1 and CDR2 are LNHNV and YYDKDF (reference sequence). V dropped 8 bases and J dropped 4; count of bases not matched to a gene: 4. The CDR3 consists of 14 residues. For the CDR3, the DNA is TGTGCCACCGGGGCTAGCGGGGGGTACAATGAGCAGTTCTTC. Translation: CATGASGGYNEQFF. Filled out from reference TRBV15 and TRBJ2-1, the complete variable domain reads DAMVIQNPRYQVTQFGKPVTLSCSQTLNHNVMYWYQQKSSQAPKLLFHYYDKDFNNEADTPDNFQSRRPNTSFCFLDIRSPGLGDTAMYLCATGASGGYNEQFFGPGTRLTVL.

The gene calls are TRBV3-1 and TRBJ1-2; 8 bases match TRBD1. V was clipped by 4 bases and J by 9 bases; unmatched bases: 10. The CDR3 is made up of 14 amino acids. Germline V CDR1 and CDR2: LGHDT, YNNKEL (reference sequence). The CDR3 loop is CASSPDATGASYTF. The CDR3 DNA reads TGTGCCAGCAGCCCCGATGCGACAGGGGCAAGCTACACCTTC.

The CDR3 spells CASSQDRSFAAGTGAFGIQYF. The CDR3 DNA reads as TGCGCCAGCAGCCAAGATAGGTCGTTCGCCGCGGGGACAGGGGCGTTTGGCATTCAGTACTTC. This chain joins TRBV4-1 and TRBJ2-4; TRBD1 matches 10 bases. Germline values: CDR1 MGHRA, CDR2 YSYEKL. CDR3 length equals 21 residues. Trimming at V came to 0 bases and at J to 9 bases, leaving 23 bases not matched to a gene.

This clonotype has just one count. One end of the junction is discordant with germline, which a read error may explain. The chain is built from TRBV5-1 and TRBJ2-1, with unresolved D. The CDR3 loop spans 13 amino acids. Germline V gene sequence: CDR1 SGHRS, CDR2 YFSETQ. This chain's CDR3 is CASTLDQDNEQFF. The CDR3 nucleotides read TGCGCCAGCACCTTGGACCAAGACAATGAGCAGTTCTTC.

The chain joins TRBV4-2 to TRBJ2-5; 10 bases agree with TRBD2. CDR1 is LGHNA and CDR2 is YNFKEQ in the germline V gene. CDR3 length equals 15 residues. The V segment lost 5 bases and the J segment 2 bases; nucleotides outside the gene matches: 5. The DNA of the CDR3 is TGTGCCAGCAGCGTACTAGCGGGGAGTCAAGAGACCCAGTACTTC. Its protein is CASSVLAGSQETQYF.

The chain links TRBV29-1 to TRBJ2-1, with TRBD2 matching 7 bases. The germline gives CDR1 SQVTM, CDR2 ANQGSEA. V dropped 4 bases and J dropped 7; count of bases not matched to a gene: 7. CDR3 length equals 13 residues. CDR3 DNA: TGCAGCGTTGTAAGCTGGGGGGGGAATGAGCAGTTCTTC. This gives the protein CSVVSWGGNEQFF.

This chain links TRBV7-9 with TRBJ2-3, with 9 bases lining up with TRBD1. The CDR3 covers 15 residues. The trim removed 5 bases at V and 5 bases at J, leaving 8 bases unmatched. Per germline, CDR1 SEHNR and CDR2 FQNEAQ (reference sequence). CDR3 bases: TGTGCCAGCAGCCCCACAGGGGGCTCGGGAGATACGCAGTATTTT. Translated: CASSPTGGSGDTQYF.

The J gene is TRBJ2-3, the V gene TRBV20-1, with 7 bases that match TRBD1. Germline V gives CDR1 DFQATT, CDR2 SNEGSKA (reference sequence). Trimming took 6 bases from V and 2 from J; bases not matched to a gene: 8. The length of the CDR3 is 14 residues. CDR3 in amino acids: CSAADRDFTDTQYF. The CDR3 bases are TGCAGTGCAGCAGACAGGGATTTCACAGATACGCAGTATTTT.

In nucleotides, the CDR3 is TGCGCCAGCAGCGAGAGCGGGGGGGCCTACGAGCAGTACTTC. Amino acids: CASSESGGAYEQYF. This sequence joins TRBV5-1 and TRBJ2-7; 10 positions agree with TRBD2. Trimming cost V 4 bases and J 2 bases; bases outside gene matches: 3. The CDR3 totals 14 residues. Germline values: CDR1 SGHRS, CDR2 YFSETQ. Drawing the rest from reference TRBV5-1 and TRBJ2-7, the complete variable domain is KAGVTQTPRYLIKTRGQQVTLSCSPISGHRSVSWYQQTPGQGLQFLFEYFSETQRNKGNFPGRFSGRQFSNSRSEMNVSTLELGDSALYLCASSESGGAYEQYFGPGTRLTVT.